A single sample gave rise to the 11 T cell receptor beta chains below, sequenced in a study of CD8 T cells in ankylosing spondylitis (dated by TCRdb to 2017 to 2019). Study-wide findings and limitations: A TCR beta motif made up of seven or eight highly homologous amino acid variants appeared to be characteristic of blood from ankylosing spondylitis patients.

Library method: 5' RACE. The sample was run on an Illumina HiSeq 2500. TCRdb itself trimmed the public reads at Q25 with fastp, ran MiXCR and retained productive beta chains. Each CDR3 protein appears once, grouped with its most common genes and DNA. Within this sample are roughly 440,000 distinct CDR3 sequences, with under 20% of them counted one time only. Approximately 0.93% of the sample belongs to the ten largest clones. No antigens are known for them. The sample consisted of blood, either unsorted or a sorted T cell fraction (not recorded which). Every receptor here comes from a male donor with ankylosing spondylitis.

In its sample, this clonotype was seen once. The chain links TRBV2 to TRBJ1-3, with a possible D match to TRBD1 (6 bases). CDR3 length equals 16 residues. Trimming left V 7 bases short and J 2 bases short, with 18 bases between. Germline CDR1 reads SNHLY; CDR2 reads FYNNEI. The CDR3: CASTLGGGSAGNTIYF. DNA of the CDR3: TGTGCCAGCACCCTAGGAGGGGGAAGCGCTGGAAACACCATATATTTT.

The rearrangement links TRBV20-1 to TRBJ2-7; 9 bases match TRBD1. V gave up 5 bases and J gave up 4 bases; unmatched junction bases: 9. This CDR3 has 14 amino acids. The germline V gene encodes CDR1 DFQATT and CDR2 SNEGSKA (reference sequence). The chain's CDR3 is CSAQRGDRVYEQYF. For the CDR3, the DNA is TGCAGTGCTCAGAGAGGGGACAGGGTGTACGAGCAGTACTTC.

This chain's CDR3 is CSASFIGYQETQYF. Written as DNA, the CDR3 is TGCAGTGCTAGCTTTATTGGCTACCAAGAGACCCAGTACTTC. The chain recombines TRBV20-1 with TRBJ2-5; D gene unclear. The V and J ends lost 3 bases and 0 bases respectively, with 11 bases between them. The CDR3 is 14 residues long. Germline V gene data show CDR1 as DFQATT and CDR2 as SNEGSKA (reference sequence).

This clonotype was seen repeatedly, ten times or more. This chain uses TRBV29-1 with TRBJ1-6, with TRBD1 identical over 7 bases. The V segment lost 7 bases and the J segment 10 bases; nucleotides outside the gene matches: 10. Germline CDR1 SQVTM, CDR2 ANQGSEA. The CDR3 sequence is 13 residues long. In nucleotides, the CDR3 is TGCAGCGCTACGACAGGGTCGGGCTCACCCCTCCACTTT. Translated, it gives CSATTGSGSPLHF.

This clonotype was seen a handful of times. The chain combines TRBV5-1 with TRBJ2-7, with TRBD1 matching 7 bases. The trim removed 0 bases at V and 5 bases at J, leaving 14 bases unmatched. The CDR3 has 17 amino acids. CDR1 and CDR2 from the germline V gene are SGHRS and YFSETQ. The CDR3 spells CASSLGRLQGPMDEQYF. DNA of the CDR3: TGCGCCAGCAGCTTGGGGCGCCTACAGGGGCCCATGGACGAGCAGTACTTC.

The gene calls are TRBV30 and TRBJ2-5; possibly TRBD2 for D (5 bases). V was clipped by 2 bases and J by 1 base, with 8 bases between them. CDR1 GTSNPN and CDR2 SVGIG come from the germline V gene (reference sequence). The CDR3 extends over 13 amino acids. Here the CDR3 reads CAWSKGLQETQYF. The CDR3, as DNA: TGTGCCTGGAGTAAAGGACTCCAAGAGACCCAGTACTTC.

This clonotype was counted a few times. The chain is built from TRBV7-3 and TRBJ2-2, with a possible D match to TRBD1 (7 bases). Per the germline V gene, CDR1 is SGHTA and CDR2 is FQGTGA. The CDR3 runs 14 residues. Trimming left V 4 bases short and J 7 bases short, with 13 bases between. CDR3 protein: CASSYTGEVGELFF. DNA of the CDR3: TGTGCCAGCAGCTATACAGGGGAGGTCGGGGAGCTGTTTTTT.

Only a few counts were recorded for this clonotype. The chain employs TRBV29-1 and TRBJ2-7, with 13 bases lining up with TRBD2. Unmatched junction bases numbered 4, after V lost 3 bases and J lost 2 bases. Germline V gene sequence: CDR1 SQVTM, CDR2 ANQGSEA. The CDR3 loop spans 15 amino acids. CDR3 DNA sequence: TGCAGCGTTGAGGGACTAGCGGGGAACCCCTACGAGCAGTACTTC. The encoded protein is CSVEGLAGNPYEQYF.

This clonotype was recorded at least ten times. V gene TRBV29-1 combines with J gene TRBJ2-1; no definite D call. The CDR3 covers 12 residues. Trimming removed 7 bases at V and 7 bases at J, with 14 bases between. Germline V gives CDR1 SQVTM, CDR2 ANQGSEA. The CDR3 protein is CSANSDGNEQFF. CDR3 sequence (DNA): TGCAGCGCCAACTCGGACGGTAATGAGCAGTTCTTC.

This clonotype was picked up a small number of times. The rearrangement links TRBV2 to TRBJ1-3; D might be TRBD1 (5 bases). V was pared by 4 bases and J by 4 bases, with 14 bases between. The CDR3 is 15 residues long. CDR1 SNHLY and CDR2 FYNNEI come from the germline V gene. The CDR3 DNA follows: TGTGCCAGCAGTGGGACCGGGACGGCAGGAAACACCATATATTTT. Its translation: CASSGTGTAGNTIYF. The full variable domain, rest sourced from reference TRBV2 and TRBJ1-3, is EPEVTQTPSHQVTQMGQEVILRCVPISNHLYFYWYRQILGQKVEFLVSFYNNEISEKSEIFDDQFSVERPDGSNFTLKIRSTKLEDSAMYFCASSGTGTAGNTIYFGEGSWLTVV.

This CDR3 reads CASSFPGAGNTIYF. As DNA, the CDR3 is TGTGCCAGCAGTTTCCCAGGGGCAGGAAACACCATATATTTT. This sequence joins TRBV12-3 or TRBV12-4 and TRBJ1-3; perhaps TRBD1 as D (6 bases). V lost 3 bases and J 4 bases, leaving 10 bases between the germline ends. The CDR3 length is 14 residues.